The 6 T cell receptor beta chains listed next were all sequenced from one sample in a study of blood T cell repertoires in COVID-19 (dated by TCRdb to the early 2020s). Libraries were made using the immunoSEQ multiplex PCR assay. TCRdb took this table from immuneACCESS and kept in-frame rearrangements with V and J called. Such tables lack part of the clones; where checked against another copy, unresolved V genes explain under half of the gap, and the rest is unexplained. This sample comprises 150,000 to 200,000 clones, about 82% of them detected only once. The ten largest account for under 5.5% of the sample. Material: peripheral blood. The receptors stem from a woman younger than 45 with acute or convalescent COVID-19.

The chain has TRBV7-9 and TRBJ2-1; 12 nucleotides match TRBD2. The J segment lost 8 bases and the V segment lost 4 bases, leaving 6 bases of the junction unmatched. The germline gives CDR1 SEHNR, CDR2 FQNEAQ (reference sequence). This CDR3 region has 15 residues. In nucleotides, the CDR3 is TGTGCCAGCAGCTCCCGACTAGCGGGAGTTGATGAGCAGTTCTTC. It yields the protein CASSSRLAGVDEQFF.

The sample holds one count of this clone. The chain links TRBV5-1 to TRBJ1-1; 7 bases match TRBD1. This CDR3 is 14 amino acids long. From germline, CDR1 is SGHRS and CDR2 YFSETQ. The V and J ends lost 5 bases and 1 base, in that order; junction bases with no gene match: 5. The CDR3 reads CASSYPGGNTEAFF. CDR3 in DNA: TGCGCCAGCAGTTATCCAGGGGGGAACACTGAAGCTTTCTTT.

V usage is TRBV5-4 and J usage is TRBJ2-6; 10 nucleotides agree with TRBD2. Per the germline V gene, CDR1 is SGHNT and CDR2 is YYREEE (reference sequence). The V gene end was trimmed by 5 bases and the J gene end by 2 bases; junction bases not matched to a gene: 16. This CDR3 has 20 residues. The CDR3: CASSYGVASGGWAGANVLTF. The CDR3 coding sequence is TGTGCCAGCAGTTATGGGGTTGCTAGCGGGGGTTGGGCTGGGGCCAACGTCCTGACTTTC.

This chain connects TRBV27 to TRBJ2-1, with D maybe TRBD1 (8 bases). Between the trimmed V and J ends, which lost 3 bases and 6 bases, there was a span of 15 bases. Germline values: CDR1 MNHEY, CDR2 SMNVEV (reference sequence). The CDR3 loop spans 15 amino acids. CDR3 sequence (DNA): TGTGCCAGCAGTTTGTCCACAGGGGGGGGCAATGAGCAGTTCTTC. Protein: CASSLSTGGGNEQFF.

The chain uses TRBV6-2 or TRBV6-3 and TRBJ1-1; 7 bases align to TRBD1. The CDR3 has 17 amino acids. Trimming removed 4 bases from V and 6 bases from J; junction bases left unmatched: 17. Germline-derived CDR1 and CDR2 are MNHEY and SVGEGT. This CDR3 is CASSSPSDRTMISEAFF. The CDR3 bases are TGTGCCAGCAGTTCACCTTCGGACAGGACGATGATATCTGAAGCTTTCTTT.

This chain connects TRBV2 to TRBJ1-2; unclear D gene. V was shortened by 6 bases and J by 6 bases, with 8 bases between the two germline ends. The germline CDR1 and CDR2 sequences are SNHLY and FYNNEI. The CDR3 consists of 11 residues. CDR3 region: CASRVADGYTF. For the CDR3, the DNA is TGTGCCAGCAGAGTGGCGGATGGCTACACCTTC.